These T cell receptor beta chains were read from a single sample in a study of shared clonotypes between healthy human individuals. This table comes from immunoSEQ multiplex PCR, and its TCRdb copy is limited to in-frame clones, with some not included. The repertoire consists of about 480,000 clones, with around 79% occurring once and the leading ten covering 10% to 15%. Sequencing was performed on PBMCs. These receptor sequences come from a woman in her forties in good health. Some clones in this sample may be carry-over from other donors' samples. Both conserved end residues are trimmed from each CDR3.

V: TRBV10-3; J: TRBJ2-6; CDR3: AISDASRERSGANVLT
V: TRBV4-3; J: TRBJ2-3; CDR3: ASSHELAGGPRGRGPDTQY
V: TRBV28; J: TRBJ1-1; CDR3: ASNGGTEAF
V: TRBV27; J: TRBJ1-5; CDR3: ASRTGFPSNQPQH
V: TRBV5-6; J: NA; CDR3: ASSLVGGGSYEQY
V: TRBV10-2; J: TRBJ2-1; CDR3: ASSEQTGNEQF
V: TRBV6-8; J: TRBJ1-4; CDR3: ASSYKGGLEKLF
V: TRBV4-1; J: TRBJ2-7; CDR3: ASSQGQAEVGRY
V: TRBV19; J: TRBJ2-7; CDR3: ASSMGTRTYEQY
V: TRBV28; J: TRBJ1-5; CDR3: ASSRPPGNNQPQH
V: TRBV10-1; J: TRBJ2-7; CDR3: ASKVGRTSYEQY
V: TRBV10-3; J: TRBJ1-1; CDR3: AISGQLRESEAF
V: TRBV5-1; J: TRBJ2-4; CDR3: ASSQGTANIQY
V: TRBV5-6; J: TRBJ2-7; CDR3: ASSLDRFSYEQY
V: TRBV10-3; J: TRBJ2-5; CDR3: AISAGGDVETQY
V: TRBV27; J: TRBJ1-4; CDR3: ASKVGASNEKLF
V: TRBV30; J: TRBJ2-3; CDR3: AWSDSTDTQY